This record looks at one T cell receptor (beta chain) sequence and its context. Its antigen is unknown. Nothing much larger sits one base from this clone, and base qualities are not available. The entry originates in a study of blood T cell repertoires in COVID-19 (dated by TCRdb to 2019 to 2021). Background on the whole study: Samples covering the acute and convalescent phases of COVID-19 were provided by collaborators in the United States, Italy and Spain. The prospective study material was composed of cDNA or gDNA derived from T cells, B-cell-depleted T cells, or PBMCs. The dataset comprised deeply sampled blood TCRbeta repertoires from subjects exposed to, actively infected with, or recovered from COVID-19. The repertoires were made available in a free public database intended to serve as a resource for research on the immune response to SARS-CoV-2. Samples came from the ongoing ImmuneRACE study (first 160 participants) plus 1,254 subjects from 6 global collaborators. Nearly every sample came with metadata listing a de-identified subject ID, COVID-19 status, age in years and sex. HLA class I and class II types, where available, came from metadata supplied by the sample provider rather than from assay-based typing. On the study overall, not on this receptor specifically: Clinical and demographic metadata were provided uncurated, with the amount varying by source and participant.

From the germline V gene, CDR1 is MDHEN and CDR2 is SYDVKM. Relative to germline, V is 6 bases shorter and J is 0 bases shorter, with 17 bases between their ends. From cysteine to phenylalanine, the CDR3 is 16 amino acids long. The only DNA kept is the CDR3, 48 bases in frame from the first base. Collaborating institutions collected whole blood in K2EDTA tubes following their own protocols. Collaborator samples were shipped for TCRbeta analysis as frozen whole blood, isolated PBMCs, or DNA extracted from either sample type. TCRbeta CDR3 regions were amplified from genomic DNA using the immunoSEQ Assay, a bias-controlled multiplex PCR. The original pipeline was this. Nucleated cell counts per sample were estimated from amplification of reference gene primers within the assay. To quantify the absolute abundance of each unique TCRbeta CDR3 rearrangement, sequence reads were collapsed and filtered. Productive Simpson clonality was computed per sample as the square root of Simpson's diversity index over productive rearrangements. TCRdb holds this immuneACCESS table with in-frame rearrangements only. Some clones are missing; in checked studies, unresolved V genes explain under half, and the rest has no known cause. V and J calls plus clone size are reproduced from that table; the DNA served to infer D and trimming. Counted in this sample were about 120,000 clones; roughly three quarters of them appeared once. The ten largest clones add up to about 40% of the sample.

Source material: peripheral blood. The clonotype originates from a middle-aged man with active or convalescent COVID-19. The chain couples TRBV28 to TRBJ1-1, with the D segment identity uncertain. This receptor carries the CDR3 CASRAAAGAMNTEAFF. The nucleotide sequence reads TGTGCCAGCAGGGCCGCCGCGGGCGCCATGAACACTGAAGCTTTCTTT.